These 32 T cell receptor beta chains share one sample of origin, sequenced in a study of T cells in Graves' hyperthyroidism and ophthalmopathy. Template material for amplifying TCR beta CDR3 regions consisted of RNA transcripts. The study used the HTBI primer set for a first-round RT-PCR of the TCR CDR3. One entry per CDR3 protein results from TCRdb running MiXCR on the multiplex PCR reads. This repertoire shows hundreds of thousands of distinct CDR3 sequences, just under 20% found once; its top ten account for approximately 50%. Specimen: blood. All receptors come from a man aged 40-49 years with Graves' ophthalmopathy.

This clonotype has ten or more counts. The chain has TRBV7-3 and TRBJ2-1, with a possible D match to TRBD2 (7 bases). The V gene's germline CDR1 is SGHTA and CDR2 FQGTGA. The CDR3 is 14 amino acids. Trimming removed 6 bases at V and 7 bases at J, with 16 bases between. For the CDR3, the DNA is TGTGCCAGCAGTCTCTGGGGGGGCCGAAATGAGCAGTTCTTC. Amino acid sequence: CASSLWGGRNEQFF.

The chain has TRBV2 and TRBJ1-2; tentative D call: TRBD1 (5 bases). The germline V and J ends were trimmed by 0 bases and 8 bases, with 13 bases remaining between them. The germline V gene encodes CDR1 SNHLY and CDR2 FYNNEI. The CDR3 is 14 amino acids. This chain's CDR3 is CASSEAAGTAGYTF. For the CDR3, the DNA is TGTGCCAGCAGTGAAGCCGCCGGGACCGCCGGCTACACCTTC.

This clonotype showed up just a few times. This rearrangement joins TRBV20-1 to TRBJ1-1; D remains ambiguous. This CDR3 region has 11 residues. The germline V gene has CDR1 DFQATT and CDR2 SNEGSKA (reference sequence). V gave up 1 base and J gave up 3 bases, with 3 bases separating them. The CDR3 DNA reads TGCAGTGCTAGAGTAGACACTGAAGCTTTCTTT. This gives the protein CSARVDTEAFF.

A remark on this clonotype: A much larger clone lies a single base off, so this may be a read error. The chain carries TRBV7-2 and TRBJ2-1, with a possible D match to TRBD1 (6 bases). Germline V gene lookup returns CDR1 SGHTA and CDR2 FQGNSA. Trimming removed 3 bases at V and 8 bases at J, with 11 bases between. The CDR3 is 13 residues long. The CDR3 loop is CASSLLGAHEQFF. CDR3 DNA: TGTGCCAGCAGCTTGCTGGGGGCCCATGAGCAGTTCTTC.

There are many counts of this clonotype. The chain combines TRBV7-2 with TRBJ1-1, with D hard to call. CDR1 and CDR2 (germline): SGHTA, FQGNSA. This CDR3 has 13 residues. Trimming stripped 5 bases from V and 3 bases from J, with 10 bases between. The CDR3 nucleotides are TGTGCCAGCAGCCTGCTTAGTTACACTGAAGCTTTCTTT. It translates to CASSLLSYTEAFF.

This rearrangement joins TRBV28 to TRBJ2-5; 8 bases are shared with TRBD2. The germline V gene has CDR1 MDHEN and CDR2 SYDVKM. Trimming took 3 bases from V and 1 from J; bases not matched to a gene: 7. This CDR3 contains 16 residues. The CDR3 nucleotides read TGTGCCAGCAGTTTGGGTAGCGGGGCCGGCCAAGAGACCCAGTACTTC. Protein product: CASSLGSGAGQETQYF.

With respect to this clonotype: Since a much larger clone is just one base distant, this may be a read error. This chain joins TRBV6-1 and TRBJ1-5, with D unresolved. In germline, CDR1 is MNHNS, CDR2 SASEGT. The length of the CDR3 is 15 residues. CDR3 coding DNA: TGTGCCAGCAGTCTCCATGCTGATAGCAATCAGCCCCGGCATTTT. This gives the protein CASSLHADSNQPRHF.

This chain links TRBV27 with TRBJ2-7; no firm D call. This CDR3 is built from 14 residues. Germline loops: CDR1 MNHEY, CDR2 SMNVEV (reference sequence). Deletions cut 5 bases from V and 3 bases from J, with 14 bases between. Here the CDR3 DNA reads TGTGCCAGCAGTCCCCAGACCATTGGCTACGAGCAGTACTTC. Encoded protein: CASSPQTIGYEQYF.

This clonotype was observed many times. The chain has TRBV5-1 and TRBJ1-5; D call uncertain. The CDR3 length is 14 residues. Germline V gives CDR1 SGHRS, CDR2 YFSETQ. The V end was cut by 2 bases, the J end by 5 bases, with 11 bases between. Here the CDR3 reads CASSFDAGHQPQHF. The CDR3 nucleotides are TGCGCCAGCAGCTTCGACGCCGGGCATCAGCCCCAGCATTTT.

At least ten counts were recorded for this clonotype. This chain uses TRBV12-3 or TRBV12-4 with TRBJ1-1; no definite D call. The CDR3 has 16 amino acids. Trimming cost V 4 bases and J 2 bases, with 17 bases left between them. The CDR3 DNA sequence: TGTGCCAGCAGTTCGTCCTCCCGACCCCTTAACACTGAAGCTTTCTTT. Translation gives CASSSSSRPLNTEAFF.

This chain connects TRBV7-9 to TRBJ2-1; TRBD2 agrees at 10 bases. Per germline, CDR1 SEHNR and CDR2 FQNEAQ (reference sequence). Trimming took 6 bases from V and 0 from J; bases not matched to a gene: 8. This CDR3 comprises 17 residues. The CDR3, as DNA: TGTGCCAGCAGACCAACTAGCGGGACGGGCTCCTACAATGAGCAGTTCTTC. Translation: CASRPTSGTGSYNEQFF.

This clonotype was seen only a few times. The chain carries TRBV12-3 or TRBV12-4 and TRBJ2-1; 7 positions agree with TRBD1. Trimming took 1 base from V and 6 from J; bases not matched to a gene: 6. This CDR3 has 15 amino acids. CDR3 amino acids: CASSLEPTGTNEQFF. In nucleotides, the CDR3 is TGTGCCAGCAGTTTAGAACCGACAGGGACCAATGAGCAGTTCTTC.

This clonotype has a handful of counts. The chain employs TRBV19 and TRBJ2-2, with a tentative D call TRBD2 (6 bases). Germline V gives CDR1 LNHDA, CDR2 SQIVND (reference sequence). The CDR3 is 15 amino acids. V was pared by 5 bases and J by 5 bases, with 15 bases between. CDR3 nucleotides: TGTGCCAGTAGTGTCTCCGGGACTCCTACCGGGGAGCTGTTTTTT. As protein: CASSVSGTPTGELFF.

V usage is TRBV7-3 and J usage is TRBJ2-1; 10 positions agree with TRBD2. Germline values: CDR1 SGHTA, CDR2 FQGTGA. The length of the CDR3 is 15 residues. Germline trimming cut 8 bases from V and 0 bases from J; bases unmatched to any gene: 4. The CDR3 region is CASLAGGSSYNEQFF. The CDR3 DNA reads as TGTGCCAGCTTAGCGGGGGGATCCTCCTACAATGAGCAGTTCTTC.

Note on this clonotype: A read error may produce the germline difference seen at one junction end. The chain recombines TRBV4-2 with TRBJ2-5, with 10 bases fitting TRBD1. CDR1 and CDR2 from the germline V gene are LGHNA and YNFKEQ. This CDR3 spans 17 amino acids. CDR3 protein: CANSQSATGGFRETQYF. The CDR3 DNA sequence: TGTGCCAACAGCCAATCGGCGACAGGGGGCTTTCGAGAGACCCAGTACTTC.

The chain joins TRBV30 to TRBJ2-7, with 8 nucleotides matching TRBD2. This CDR3 region has 15 residues. Per germline, CDR1 GTSNPN and CDR2 SVGIG (reference sequence). V lost 4 bases to trimming and J lost 0 bases; unmatched junction nucleotides: 8. The CDR3: CAWKRSSGASYEQYF. CDR3 sequence (DNA): TGTGCCTGGAAGCGGAGTAGCGGGGCCTCCTACGAGCAGTACTTC. Combining the CDR3 with reference TRBV30 and TRBJ2-7 gives the whole variable domain SQTIHQWPATLVQPVGSPLSLECTVEGTSNPNLYWYRQAAGRGLQLLFYSVGIGQISSEVPQNLSASRPQDRQFILSSKKLLLSDSGFYLCAWKRSSGASYEQYFGPGTRLTVT.

This clonotype was detected once. The chain uses TRBV2 and TRBJ2-5, with D possibly being TRBD1 (6 bases). Germline CDR1 and CDR2: SNHLY and FYNNEI. V was pared by 4 bases and J by 7 bases, with 10 bases between. This CDR3 has 12 amino acids. In DNA, the CDR3 is TGTGCCAGCAGTGGACAGGTCCTGACCCAGTACTTC. Amino acid sequence: CASSGQVLTQYF.

The sample holds many counts of this clonotype. As DNA, the CDR3 is TGTGCCTGGAGTACGACGGACGAGCAGTACTTC. Protein: CAWSTTDEQYF. This chain links TRBV30 with TRBJ2-7; D is unclear. V gave up 2 bases and J gave up 5 bases, with 7 bases separating them. Germline-derived CDR1 and CDR2 are GTSNPN and SVGIG (reference sequence). The CDR3 spans 11 residues.

This clonotype was observed a handful of times. The CDR3 loop reads CASRLIAGGQETQYF. CDR3 in DNA: TGTGCCAGCAGACTAATAGCGGGGGGCCAAGAGACCCAGTACTTC. The chain employs TRBV6-1 and TRBJ2-5, with TRBD2 identical over 10 bases. V lost 6 bases and J lost 1; bases outside the gene matches: 5. CDR3 length: 15 residues. Germline V gene lookup returns CDR1 MNHNS and CDR2 SASEGT.

The chain has TRBV9 and TRBJ2-2, with D possibly matching TRBD1 (5 bases). Deletions cut 3 bases from V and 2 bases from J, with 14 bases between. The germline gives CDR1 SGDLS, CDR2 YYNGEE. The CDR3 is made up of 16 amino acids. CDR3 region: CASSGGTRVNTGELFF. The CDR3 nucleotides read TGTGCCAGCAGCGGGGGAACCAGGGTTAACACCGGGGAGCTGTTTTTT.

The rearrangement uses TRBV28 and TRBJ1-2; 9 positions match TRBD1. Trimming at V came to 1 base and at J to 7 bases, leaving 7 bases not matched to a gene. Germline lookup yields CDR1 MDHEN and CDR2 SYDVKM. This CDR3 comprises 15 residues. CDR3 in amino acids: CASSLFRTGVLGYTF. Here the CDR3 DNA reads TGTGCCAGCAGTTTATTCAGGACAGGGGTGCTTGGCTACACCTTC.

This clonotype has more than one count but fewer than ten. The CDR3 sequence is CASSQFPGRAQHF. The CDR3 region has the DNA TGTGCCAGCAGCCAGTTTCCAGGGCGGGCCCAGCATTTT. This chain joins TRBV3-1 and TRBJ1-5; weak D call: TRBD1 (5 bases). The germline V and J ends were trimmed by 3 bases and 11 bases, with 14 bases remaining between them. The CDR3 is 13 amino acids. Per germline, CDR1 LGHDT and CDR2 YNNKEL (reference sequence).

The gene calls are TRBV6-9 and TRBJ2-3, with 9 bases that match TRBD1. Germline CDR1 and CDR2: MNHGY and SVAAGI. V was clipped by 4 bases and J by 14 bases; unmatched bases: 4. CDR3 length: 11 residues. CDR3 coding DNA: TGTGCCAGCAGTTTGGGACAGGGATTGTATTTT. Its translation: CASSLGQGLYF.

The chain links TRBV6-2 or TRBV6-3 to TRBJ2-4; 7 nucleotides match TRBD1. Germline-derived CDR1 and CDR2 are MNHEY and SVGEGT. J was trimmed by 11 bases and V by 4 bases; bases with no gene match: 5. The CDR3 extends over 12 amino acids. CDR3 sequence (DNA): TGTGCCAGCAGTTTACCAAGGGGGCTTCAGTACTTC. Its protein product is CASSLPRGLQYF.

This clonotype has at least ten counts. The chain links TRBV20-1 to TRBJ2-5; 8 nucleotides line up with TRBD2. J lost 5 bases, V lost 5 bases, and 10 bases had no gene match. This CDR3 is built from 14 residues. Germline assignment: CDR1 DFQATT and CDR2 SNEGSKA (reference sequence). The CDR3 reads CSAPPSGWRETQYF. Here the CDR3 DNA reads TGCAGTGCTCCCCCTAGCGGGTGGAGGGAGACCCAGTACTTC.

Worth noting for this clonotype: Possible read error: a much larger clone is one base away. The rearrangement links TRBV28 to TRBJ1-1; TRBD1 aligns across 7 bases. The germline V gene encodes CDR1 MDHEN and CDR2 SYDVKM. This CDR3 comprises 15 residues. CDR3 sequence: CASSQGGEGDTESFF. CDR3 DNA sequence: TGTGCCAGCAGCCAAGGGGGCGAAGGTGACACTGAATCTTTCTTT.

The table lists this clonotype with a few counts. V is TRBV20-1 and J is TRBJ2-6; D remains ambiguous. This CDR3 contains 14 residues. V lost 6 bases to trimming and J lost 2 bases, with 11 bases between them. CDR1 and CDR2 from the germline V gene are DFQATT and SNEGSKA (reference sequence). The CDR3 nucleotides are TGCAGTGCCCCCCTCCCCCCTGGGGCCAACGTCCTGACTTTC. Its translation: CSAPLPPGANVLTF.

CDR3 nucleotides: TGTGCCAGCAGCTCGTTCGATGAGCAGTTCTTC. This gives the protein CASSSFDEQFF. The rearrangement links TRBV3-1 to TRBJ2-1; D not resolved. Trimming removed 5 bases at V and 8 bases at J, with 7 bases between. This CDR3 is built from 11 residues. Germline assignment: CDR1 LGHDT and CDR2 YNNKEL (reference sequence).

The genes are TRBV6-2 or TRBV6-3 and TRBJ1-2; D remains unclear. The CDR3 is 15 residues long. The V gene lost 6 bases and the J gene lost 3 bases, with 17 bases spanning the gap. The germline V gene encodes CDR1 MNHEY and CDR2 SVGEGT. For the CDR3, the DNA is TGTGCCAGCAGCCCCATAGGCGGTGGGGACTATGGCTACACCTTC. Translated, it gives CASSPIGGGDYGYTF.

As concerns this clonotype: Germline is not matched at one junction end, which may reflect a read error. The chain couples TRBV10-3 to TRBJ1-6, with D possibly TRBD1 on 5 matching bases. This CDR3 region has 14 residues. The germline V gene has CDR1 ENHRY and CDR2 SYGVKD. The CDR3 is CAITADSKDSPPHF. Written as DNA, the CDR3 is TGTGCCATCACTGCCGACAGTAAGGATTCACCCCCCCACTTT.

This clonotype has just a few counts. This rearrangement joins TRBV6-2 or TRBV6-3 to TRBJ1-2; 8 bases fit TRBD1. Germline lookup yields CDR1 MNHEY and CDR2 SVGEGT. The CDR3 totals 13 residues. V trimming: 6 bases; J trimming: 4 bases; junction bases outside the gene matches: 4. DNA for the CDR3: TGTGCCAGCAGAGACAGGGGAGTCTATGGCTACACCTTC. This translates into CASRDRGVYGYTF.

V and J are TRBV12-3 or TRBV12-4 and TRBJ2-1; maybe TRBD2 (5 bases). The CDR3 spans 13 residues. Trimming removed 0 bases from V and 12 bases from J, with 12 bases in between. Here the CDR3 DNA reads TGTGCCAGCAGTTTAGCGCTCGGGGTAGGGCAGTTCTTC. Translation gives CASSLALGVGQFF.